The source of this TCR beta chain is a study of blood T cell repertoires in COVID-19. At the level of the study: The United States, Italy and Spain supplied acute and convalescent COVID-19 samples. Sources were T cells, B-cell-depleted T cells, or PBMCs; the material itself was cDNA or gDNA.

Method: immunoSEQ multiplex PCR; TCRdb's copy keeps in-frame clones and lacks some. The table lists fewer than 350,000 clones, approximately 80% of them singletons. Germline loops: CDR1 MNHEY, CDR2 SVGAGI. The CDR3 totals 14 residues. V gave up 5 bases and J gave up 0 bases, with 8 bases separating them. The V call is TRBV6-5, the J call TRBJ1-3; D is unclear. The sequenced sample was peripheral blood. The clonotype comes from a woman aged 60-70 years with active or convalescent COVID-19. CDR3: CASSPGDSGNTIYF. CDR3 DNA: TGTGCCAGCAGTCCCGGGGACTCTGGAAACACCATATATTTT.